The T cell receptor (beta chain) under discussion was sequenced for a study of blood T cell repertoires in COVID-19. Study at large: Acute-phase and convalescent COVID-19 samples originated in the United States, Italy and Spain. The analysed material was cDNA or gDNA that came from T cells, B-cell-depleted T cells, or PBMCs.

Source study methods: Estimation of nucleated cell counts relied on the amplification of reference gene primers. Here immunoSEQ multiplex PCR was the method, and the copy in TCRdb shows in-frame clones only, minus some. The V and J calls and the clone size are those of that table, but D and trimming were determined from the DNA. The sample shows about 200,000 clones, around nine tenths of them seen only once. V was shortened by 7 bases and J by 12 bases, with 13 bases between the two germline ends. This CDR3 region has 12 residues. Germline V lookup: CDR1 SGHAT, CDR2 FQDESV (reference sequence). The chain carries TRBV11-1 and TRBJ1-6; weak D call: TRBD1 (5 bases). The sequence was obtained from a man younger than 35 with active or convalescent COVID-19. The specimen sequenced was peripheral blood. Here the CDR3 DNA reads TGTGCCAGCACGCCAGGGTCAGAACCCCTCCACTTT. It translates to CASTPGSEPLHF.